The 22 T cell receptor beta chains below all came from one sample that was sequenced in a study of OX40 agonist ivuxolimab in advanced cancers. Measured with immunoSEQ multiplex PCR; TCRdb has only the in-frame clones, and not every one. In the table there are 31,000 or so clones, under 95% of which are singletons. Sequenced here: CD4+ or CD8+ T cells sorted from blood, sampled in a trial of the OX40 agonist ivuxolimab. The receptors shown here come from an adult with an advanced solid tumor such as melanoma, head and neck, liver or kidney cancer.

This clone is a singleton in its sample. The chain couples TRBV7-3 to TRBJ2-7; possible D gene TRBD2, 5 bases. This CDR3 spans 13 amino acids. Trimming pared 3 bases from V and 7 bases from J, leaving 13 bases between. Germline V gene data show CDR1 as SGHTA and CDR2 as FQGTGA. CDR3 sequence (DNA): TGTGCCAGCAGCTTTGGTGGGAGCAGTGAGCAGTACTTC. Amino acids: CASSFGGSSEQYF.

CDR3 DNA: TGTGCCAGCTCACCCATGGACAGGGGCCTGTACCAAGAGACCCAGTACTTC. The encoded protein is CASSPMDRGLYQETQYF. This chain uses TRBV18 with TRBJ2-5; TRBD1 agrees at 9 bases. The CDR3 has 17 amino acids. The V gene end was trimmed by 3 bases and the J gene end by 0 bases; junction bases not matched to a gene: 8. Germline lookup yields CDR1 KGHSH and CDR2 LQKENI.

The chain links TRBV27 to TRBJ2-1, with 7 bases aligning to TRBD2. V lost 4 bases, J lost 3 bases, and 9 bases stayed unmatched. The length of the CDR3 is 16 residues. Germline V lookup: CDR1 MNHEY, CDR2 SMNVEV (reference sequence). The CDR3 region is CASSSNTGTNYNEQFF. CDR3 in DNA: TGTGCCAGCAGTTCAAACACCGGGACTAACTACAATGAGCAGTTCTTC.

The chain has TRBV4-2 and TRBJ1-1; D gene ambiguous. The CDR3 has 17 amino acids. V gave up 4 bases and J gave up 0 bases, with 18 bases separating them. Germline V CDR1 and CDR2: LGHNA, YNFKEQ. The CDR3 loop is CASSPQAWKLLNTEAFF. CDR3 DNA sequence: TGTGCCAGCAGCCCCCAGGCTTGGAAATTACTGAACACTGAAGCTTTCTTT.

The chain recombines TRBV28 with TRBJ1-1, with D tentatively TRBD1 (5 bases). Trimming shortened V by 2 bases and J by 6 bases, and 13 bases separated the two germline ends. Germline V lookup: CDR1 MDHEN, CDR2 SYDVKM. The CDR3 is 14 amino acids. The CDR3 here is CASSLARGFAEAFF. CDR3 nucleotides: TGTGCCAGCAGTTTAGCTCGGGGGTTCGCTGAAGCTTTCTTT.

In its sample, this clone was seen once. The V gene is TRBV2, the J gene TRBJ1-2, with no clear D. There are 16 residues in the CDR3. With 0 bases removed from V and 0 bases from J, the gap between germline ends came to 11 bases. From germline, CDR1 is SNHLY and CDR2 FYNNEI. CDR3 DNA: TGTGCCAGCAGTGAAGCCCCCGCTGCTGCTAACTATGGCTACACCTTC. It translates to CASSEAPAAANYGYTF.

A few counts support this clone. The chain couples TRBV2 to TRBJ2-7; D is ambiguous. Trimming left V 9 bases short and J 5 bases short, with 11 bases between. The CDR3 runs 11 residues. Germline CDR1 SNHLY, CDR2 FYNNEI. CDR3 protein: CASRARDEQYF. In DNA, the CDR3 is TGTGCCAGTAGGGCCCGCGACGAGCAGTACTTC.

CDR3 nucleotides: TGTGCCAGCAGCCCCGCGACAGGTGGCAATGAGCAGTTCTTC. Translated: CASSPATGGNEQFF. This sequence joins TRBV7-3 and TRBJ2-1; D possibly corresponds to TRBD1 (6 bases). The germline CDR1 and CDR2 sequences are SGHTA and FQGTGA. The CDR3 totals 14 residues. Trimming left V 5 bases short and J 6 bases short, with 14 bases between.

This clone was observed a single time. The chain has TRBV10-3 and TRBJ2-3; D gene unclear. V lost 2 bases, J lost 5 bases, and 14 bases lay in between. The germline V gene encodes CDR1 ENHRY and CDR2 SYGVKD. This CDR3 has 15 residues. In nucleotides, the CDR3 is TGTGCCATCAGTGAGGCCCCCGCTGAAGTAGATACGCAGTATTTT. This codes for CAISEAPAEVDTQYF.

The CDR3 nucleotides read TGTGCCAGCAGCTTACGGCTGGGCCGACAAGAGACCCAGTACTTC. This sequence encodes CASSLRLGRQETQYF. The chain couples TRBV7-2 to TRBJ2-5; D gene ambiguous. The V gene's germline CDR1 is SGHTA and CDR2 FQGNSA. The CDR3 is 15 residues long. Trimming took 2 bases from V and 2 from J, leaving 12 bases between them.

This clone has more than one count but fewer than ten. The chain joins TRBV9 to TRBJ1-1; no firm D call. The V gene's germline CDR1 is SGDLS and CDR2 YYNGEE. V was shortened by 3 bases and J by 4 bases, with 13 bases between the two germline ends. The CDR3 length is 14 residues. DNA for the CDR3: TGTGCCAGCAGCGAGGGTTCACTTCGCACTGAAGCTTTCTTT. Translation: CASSEGSLRTEAFF. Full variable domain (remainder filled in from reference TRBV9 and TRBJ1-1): DSGVTQTPKHLITATGQRVTLRCSPRSGDLSVYWYQQSLDQGLQFLIQYYNGEERAKGNILERFSAQQFPDLHSELNLSSLELGDSALYFCASSEGSLRTEAFFGQGTRLTVV.

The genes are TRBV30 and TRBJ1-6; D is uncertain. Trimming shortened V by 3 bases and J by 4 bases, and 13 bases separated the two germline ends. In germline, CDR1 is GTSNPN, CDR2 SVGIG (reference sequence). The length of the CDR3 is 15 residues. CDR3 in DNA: TGTGCCTGGAGCGCCCCGGGCAGATATAATTCACCCCTCCACTTT. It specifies CAWSAPGRYNSPLHF.

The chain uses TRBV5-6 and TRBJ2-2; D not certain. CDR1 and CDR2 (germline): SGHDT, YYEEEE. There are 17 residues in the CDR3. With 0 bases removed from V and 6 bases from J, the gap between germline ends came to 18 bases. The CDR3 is CASSLANGLGVSGELFF. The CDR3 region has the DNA TGTGCCAGCAGCTTGGCCAATGGGCTAGGAGTATCCGGGGAGCTGTTTTTT.

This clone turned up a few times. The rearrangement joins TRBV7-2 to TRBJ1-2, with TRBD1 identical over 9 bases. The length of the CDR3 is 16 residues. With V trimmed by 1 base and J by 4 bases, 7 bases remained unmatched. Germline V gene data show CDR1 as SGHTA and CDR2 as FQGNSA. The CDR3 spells CASSLGGQGSGYGYTF. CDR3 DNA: TGTGCCAGCAGCTTAGGGGGACAGGGATCGGGCTATGGCTACACCTTC. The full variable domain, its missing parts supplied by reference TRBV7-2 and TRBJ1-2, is GAGVSQSPSNKVTEKGKDVELRCDPISGHTALYWYRQSLGQGLEFLIYFQGNSAPDKSGLPSDRFSAERTGGSVSTLTIQRTQQEDSAVYLCASSLGGQGSGYGYTFGSGTRLTVV.

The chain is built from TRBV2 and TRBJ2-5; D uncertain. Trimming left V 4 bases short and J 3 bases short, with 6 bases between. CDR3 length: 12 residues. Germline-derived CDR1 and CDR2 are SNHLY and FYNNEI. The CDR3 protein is CASSAEEETQYF. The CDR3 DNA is TGTGCCAGCAGTGCGGAAGAAGAGACCCAGTACTTC.

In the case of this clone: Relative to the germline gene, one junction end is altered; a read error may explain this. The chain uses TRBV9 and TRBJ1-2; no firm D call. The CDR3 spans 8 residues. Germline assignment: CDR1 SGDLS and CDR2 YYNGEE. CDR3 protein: CASSPWCF. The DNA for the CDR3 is TGTGCCAGCAGCCCCTGGTGCTTC.

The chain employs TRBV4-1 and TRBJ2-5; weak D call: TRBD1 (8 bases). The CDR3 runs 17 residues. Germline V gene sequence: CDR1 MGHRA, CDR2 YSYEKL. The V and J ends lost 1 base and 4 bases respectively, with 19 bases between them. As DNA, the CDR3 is TGCGCCAGCAGCCAAGCCCCCCCGGACAGGGAGGGAGAGACCCAGTACTTC. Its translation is CASSQAPPDREGETQYF.

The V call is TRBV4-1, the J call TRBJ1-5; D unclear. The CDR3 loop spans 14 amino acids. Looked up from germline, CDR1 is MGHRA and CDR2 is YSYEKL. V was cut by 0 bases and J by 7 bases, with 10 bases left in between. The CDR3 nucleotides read TGCGCCAGCAGCCAAGATGACGGGTTACAGCCCCAGCATTTT. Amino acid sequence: CASSQDDGLQPQHF.

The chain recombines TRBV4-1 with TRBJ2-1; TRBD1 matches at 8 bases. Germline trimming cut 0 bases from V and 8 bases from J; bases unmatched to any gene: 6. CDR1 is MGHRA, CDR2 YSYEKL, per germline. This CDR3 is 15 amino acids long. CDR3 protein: CASSQDSGQGHEQFF. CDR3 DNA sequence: TGCGCCAGCAGCCAAGATTCAGGACAGGGCCATGAGCAGTTCTTC.

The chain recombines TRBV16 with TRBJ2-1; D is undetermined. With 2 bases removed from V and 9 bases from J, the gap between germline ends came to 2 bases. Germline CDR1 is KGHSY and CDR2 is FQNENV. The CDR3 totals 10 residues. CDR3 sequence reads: CASSQSEQFF. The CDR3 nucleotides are TGTGCCAGCAGCCAAAGTGAGCAGTTCTTC.

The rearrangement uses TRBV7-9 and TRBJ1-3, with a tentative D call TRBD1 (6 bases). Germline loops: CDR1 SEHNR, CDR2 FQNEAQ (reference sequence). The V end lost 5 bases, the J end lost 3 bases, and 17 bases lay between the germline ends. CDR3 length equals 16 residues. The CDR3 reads CASSVLWGAGGNTIYF. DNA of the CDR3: TGTGCCAGCAGCGTCTTGTGGGGGGCTGGTGGAAACACCATATATTTT. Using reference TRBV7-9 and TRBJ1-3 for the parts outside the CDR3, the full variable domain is DTGVSQNPRHKITKRGQNVTFRCDPISEHNRLYWYRQTLGQGPEFLTYFQNEAQLEKSRLLSDRFSAERPKGSFSTLEIQRTEQGDSAMYLCASSVLWGAGGNTIYFGEGSWLTVV.

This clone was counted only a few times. The CDR3, as DNA: TGTGCCAGCAGTGAAGATACAGGGTACACTGAAGCTTTCTTT. Translation: CASSEDTGYTEAFF. The J gene is TRBJ1-1, the V gene TRBV2, with a possible D match to TRBD1 (6 bases). V dropped 1 base and J dropped 3 bases, with 9 bases sitting between them. The CDR3 extends over 14 amino acids. Germline V gene sequence: CDR1 SNHLY, CDR2 FYNNEI.